These 17 T cell receptor beta chains share one sample of origin, sequenced in a study of T cells after yellow fever vaccination. TCRdb redid the calling of the 5' RACE reads with MiXCR, one entry per CDR3 protein. The sample records a few hundred thousand distinct CDR3 sequences, roughly 4.3% being singletons. Sample: PBMCs, taken 5 days after the yellow fever booster vaccination. Receptors were obtained from a man in his late teens or twenties who received the YFV17D yellow fever vaccine.

This clonotype was counted many times. The CDR3 here is CASKPTGTYEQYF. The CDR3 nucleotides read TGTGCCAGCAAACCGACAGGAACCTACGAGCAGTACTTC. The J gene is TRBJ2-7, the V gene TRBV6-5, with D tentatively TRBD1 (6 bases). The V gene lost 7 bases and the J gene lost 2 bases, with 12 bases spanning the gap. CDR1 and CDR2 (germline): MNHEY, SVGAGI. This CDR3 has 13 amino acids.

This clonotype was found a few times. This chain joins TRBV9 and TRBJ2-1, with 7 positions matching TRBD1. The V gene end was trimmed by 2 bases and the J gene end by 5 bases; junction bases not matched to a gene: 4. The CDR3 runs to 14 residues. In germline, CDR1 is SGDLS, CDR2 YYNGEE. CDR3 region: CASSVPGQHNEQFF. The CDR3, as DNA: TGTGCCAGCAGCGTCCCGGGACAGCACAATGAGCAGTTCTTC. Together with reference TRBV9 and TRBJ2-1, the CDR3 gives the full variable domain: DSGVTQTPKHLITATGQRVTLRCSPRSGDLSVYWYQQSLDQGLQFLIQYYNGEERAKGNILERFSAQQFPDLHSELNLSSLELGDSALYFCASSVPGQHNEQFFGPGTRLTVL.

This clonotype has a handful of counts. V usage is TRBV4-1 and J usage is TRBJ1-2; D is unclear. This CDR3 is built from 16 residues. Trimming removed 0 bases at V and 4 bases at J, with 15 bases between. From germline, CDR1 is MGHRA and CDR2 YSYEKL. CDR3 amino acids: CASSQDRFGESYGYTF. CDR3 coding DNA: TGCGCCAGCAGCCAAGATAGGTTTGGTGAAAGCTATGGCTACACCTTC.

This clonotype has only a few counts. The chain is built from TRBV6-2 or TRBV6-3 and TRBJ2-5; 7 bases are shared with TRBD2. This CDR3 is 18 amino acids long. Trimming removed 10 bases from V and 0 bases from J; junction bases left unmatched: 20. Germline V gene sequence: CDR1 MNHEY, CDR2 SVGEGT. CDR3 sequence: CATAPDPAGEQYQETQYF. The CDR3 DNA reads as TGTGCCACCGCCCCCGACCCCGCGGGGGAACAGTACCAAGAGACCCAGTACTTC.

This chain links TRBV11-2 with TRBJ2-7; 10 positions agree with TRBD1. The V gene's germline CDR1 is SGHAT and CDR2 FQNNGV. There are 16 residues in the CDR3. Trimming cost V 4 bases and J 4 bases; bases outside gene matches: 10. CDR3: CASSSTRTGGMYEQYF. CDR3 coding DNA: TGTGCCAGCAGCTCCACGCGGACAGGGGGTATGTACGAGCAGTACTTC.

Many counts were recorded for this clonotype. The chain joins TRBV6-1 to TRBJ2-2, with a weak D call TRBD1 (6 bases). This CDR3 contains 12 residues. Trimming pared 8 bases from V and 3 bases from J, leaving 7 bases between. Germline V gene lookup returns CDR1 MNHNS and CDR2 SASEGT. The CDR3 coding sequence is TGTGCCAGCGCAGGGGACACCGGGGAGCTGTTTTTT. Residues: CASAGDTGELFF.

Many counts were recorded for this clonotype. V is TRBV29-1 and J is TRBJ2-1; the D is unclear. V gave up 3 bases and J gave up 5 bases, with 11 bases separating them. This CDR3 comprises 13 residues. Per germline, CDR1 SQVTM and CDR2 ANQGSEA. The CDR3 is CSVEGGIDNEQFF. The CDR3 bases are TGCAGCGTTGAGGGCGGAATAGACAATGAGCAGTTCTTC.

This clonotype showed up just a few times. The chain links TRBV7-9 to TRBJ1-3, with D unresolved. Trimming stripped 2 bases from V and 2 bases from J, with 7 bases between. Germline V gives CDR1 SEHNR, CDR2 FQNEAQ (reference sequence). This CDR3 has 14 residues. The CDR3 nucleotides read TGTGCCAGCAGCTTATACCGAGCTGGAAACACCATATATTTT. It codes for CASSLYRAGNTIYF.

This clonotype was detected ten times or more. V is TRBV20-1 and J is TRBJ2-5; 7 bases are a match to TRBD1. Germline V gives CDR1 DFQATT, CDR2 SNEGSKA (reference sequence). V trimming: 8 bases; J trimming: 0 bases; junction bases outside the gene matches: 12. This CDR3 has 15 residues. The CDR3 DNA reads TGCAGTCCAGCCCGGGACAGTTGGTACCAAGAGACCCAGTACTTC. Encoded protein: CSPARDSWYQETQYF.

This clonotype appeared many times. The rearrangement links TRBV18 to TRBJ1-3; tentative D call: TRBD1 (5 bases). This CDR3 contains 17 residues. Trimming stripped 0 bases from V and 0 bases from J, with 12 bases between. Germline V gives CDR1 KGHSH, CDR2 LQKENI. Here the CDR3 DNA reads TGTGCCAGCTCACCACCGTACAGGACGATCTCTGGAAACACCATATATTTT. This codes for CASSPPYRTISGNTIYF. Together with reference TRBV18 and TRBJ1-3, the CDR3 gives the full variable domain: NAGVMQNPRHLVRRRGQEARLRCSPMKGHSHVYWYRQLPEEGLKFMVYLQKENIIDESGMPKERFSAEFPKEGPSILRIQQVVRGDSAAYFCASSPPYRTISGNTIYFGEGSWLTVV.

Comment on this clonotype: This sequence may be a read error, since a much larger clone differs from it by one base. V gene TRBV20-1 combines with J gene TRBJ1-2; 7 positions match TRBD1. The CDR3 runs to 11 residues. The germline V gene encodes CDR1 DFQATT and CDR2 SNEGSKA (reference sequence). CDR3 nucleotide sequence: TGCAGTTCAACAGGGGAGTATGGCGACACCTTC. This sequence encodes CSSTGEYGDTF.

This clonotype came up a few times. V gene TRBV6-6 combines with J gene TRBJ1-1; unclear D gene. Trimming removed 7 bases from V and 5 bases from J, with 17 bases in between. Germline lookup yields CDR1 MNHNY and CDR2 SVGAGI (reference sequence). The CDR3 contains 14 residues. CDR3 amino acids: CASKSSLGDTEAFF. CDR3 DNA sequence: TGTGCCAGCAAGTCCAGCCTTGGGGATACTGAAGCTTTCTTT.

This clonotype came up many times. The chain links TRBV5-1 to TRBJ2-4; TRBD1 matches at 12 bases. V lost 2 bases, J lost 9 bases, and 6 bases stayed unmatched. This CDR3 has 15 residues. Germline V gene lookup returns CDR1 SGHRS and CDR2 YFSETQ. CDR3 in DNA: TGCGCCAGCAGCTTTGTAAGGGACAGGGGGCCCATTCAGTACTTC. This sequence encodes CASSFVRDRGPIQYF.

This clonotype turned up a few times. The V call is TRBV7-2, the J call TRBJ2-1; TRBD2 agrees at 13 bases. The CDR3 length is 17 residues. Germline CDR1 is SGHTA and CDR2 is FQGNSA. Unmatched junction bases numbered 7, after V lost 5 bases and J lost 3 bases. The CDR3 DNA follows: TGTGCCAGCAGCCCCGTAGGGACTAGCGGGGTCTACAATGAGCAGTTCTTC. Translating gives CASSPVGTSGVYNEQFF. The full variable domain, its missing parts supplied by reference TRBV7-2 and TRBJ2-1, is GAGVSQSPSNKVTEKGKDVELRCDPISGHTALYWYRQSLGQGLEFLIYFQGNSAPDKSGLPSDRFSAERTGGSVSTLTIQRTQQEDSAVYLCASSPVGTSGVYNEQFFGPGTRLTVL.

In its sample, this clonotype was seen a few times. The chain is built from TRBV19 and TRBJ2-4, with 8 bases identical to TRBD1. V gave up 3 bases and J gave up 9 bases; unmatched junction bases: 7. The CDR3 totals 14 residues. Germline assignment: CDR1 LNHDA and CDR2 SQIVND (reference sequence). CDR3 amino acids: CASSMIPGGGIQYF. For the CDR3, the DNA is TGTGCCAGTAGTATGATCCCAGGGGGCGGCATTCAGTACTTC.

This clonotype was counted ten times or more. V and J are TRBV7-2 and TRBJ2-5; 9 bases map to TRBD2. The CDR3 is made up of 14 amino acids. CDR1 and CDR2 (germline): SGHTA, FQGNSA. The V segment lost 3 bases and the J segment 5 bases; nucleotides outside the gene matches: 4. The CDR3 region is CASSFGGGAETQYF. CDR3 DNA: TGTGCCAGCAGCTTTGGCGGGGGGGCGGAGACCCAGTACTTC.

This chain connects TRBV20-1 to TRBJ1-6; D call uncertain. CDR3 size: 17 residues. Trimming took 3 bases from V and 2 from J, leaving 17 bases between them. Germline CDR1 DFQATT, CDR2 SNEGSKA (reference sequence). CDR3 coding DNA: TGCAGTGCTAGGCCGATCCCGAGGGAGACCTATAATTCACCCCTCCACTTT. It is translated as CSARPIPRETYNSPLHF.